This T cell receptor (beta chain) was found in a study of OX40 agonist ivuxolimab in advanced cancers. Study findings and constraints: Expanded clones were, on average, more numerous among CD8+ T cells than CD4+.

In the case of this clone: The antigen remains unidentified.

Looked up from germline, CDR1 is SGHVS and CDR2 is FQNEAQ. This CDR3 region has 15 residues. V was pared by 3 bases and J by 0 bases, with 11 bases between. Clones were read by immunoSEQ multiplex PCR, and TCRdb kept only the in-frame ones, dropping some. The repertoire holds 77,000 or so clones, with around 87% as singletons. This chain connects TRBV7-8 to TRBJ1-1; D unresolved. Material: CD4+ or CD8+ T cells sorted from blood, obtained in a trial of the OX40 agonist ivuxolimab. The sequence was obtained from an adult with an advanced solid tumor such as melanoma, head and neck, liver or kidney cancer. CDR3 region: CASSLSGNMNTEAFF. The CDR3 DNA reads as TGTGCCAGCAGCTTGTCCGGGAATATGAACACTGAAGCTTTCTTT.